The rows below give T cell receptor beta chains drawn from one sample of a study of T cells in Graves' hyperthyroidism and ophthalmopathy. From the multiplex PCR reads, TCRdb called clonotypes with MiXCR, one entry per CDR3 protein. The table records roughly 500,000 distinct CDR3 sequences, around 42% of them present only once. Sequencing was performed on peripheral blood or thyroid tissue (not recorded which). The receptors derive from an adult woman with Graves' disease, either hyperthyroidism or ophthalmopathy (not recorded which). Each CDR3 is given with its conserved first and last residue. The D gene is left open where the match is weak. Some rows have no size entry. The others give once, few or many, or a class for an expanded clone.

V	D	size	J	DNA	CDR3
TRBV6-1	NA	many	TRBJ1-2	TGTGCCAGCAGTGAAGTGGGCGGCTATGGCTACACCTTC	CASSEVGGYGYTF
TRBV11-2	NA	NA	TRBJ2-6	TGTGCCAGCAGCCTATCCGGTCGGAGCTCTGGGGCCAACGTCCTGACTTTC	CASSLSGRSSGANVLTF
TRBV4-2	NA	few	TRBJ2-3	TGTGCCACCGCGAGTGTTGATACGCAGTATTTT	CATASVDTQYF
TRBV5-1	TRBD1	NA	TRBJ2-7	TGCGCCAGCAGCGCTGACAGGGGACACGAGCAGTACTTC	CASSADRGHEQYF
TRBV2	NA	NA	TRBJ2-7	TGTGCCAGTACTAGCAGTCCCGGCGAGCAGTACTTC	CASTSSPGEQYF
TRBV5-1	TRBD2	NA	TRBJ2-1	TGCGCCAGCAGCTCCGCCAGCGGGAGTATCAATGAGCAGTTCTTC	CASSSASGSINEQFF
TRBV20-1	TRBD1	NA	TRBJ1-2	TGCAGTGCTCCACGGACAGGGGGTCCCTATGGCTACACCTTC	CSAPRTGGPYGYTF
TRBV5-8	NA	many	TRBJ1-2	TGTGCCAGCAGCACCCGGACACCCTCCTATGGCTACACCTTC	CASSTRTPSYGYTF
TRBV19	NA	few	TRBJ1-1	TGTGCCAGTAGTAATGCGGAGGGGCGACCTAAACGTGGTGGAGGGGCTTTCTTT	CASSNAEGRPKRGGGAFF
TRBV6-5	TRBD1	many	TRBJ1-2	TGTGCCAGCAGTTACTCGACCGCGGGACAGTTTGAGAATGGCTACACCTTC	CASSYSTAGQFENGYTF
TRBV10-3	NA	NA	TRBJ2-3	TGTGCCATCAGTGAGGCTATAGATACGCAGTATTTT	CAISEAIDTQYF
TRBV27	TRBD1	NA	TRBJ1-6	TGTGCCAGCAGTTCTAACCCGGGACAGGGGGATAATTCACCCCTCCACTTT	CASSSNPGQGDNSPLHF
TRBV2	TRBD1	NA	TRBJ1-3	TGTGCCAGCAGATCAGGAGGGGGCGCGTATGGAAACACCATATATTTT	CASRSGGGAYGNTIYF
TRBV7-3	TRBD1	NA	TRBJ2-3	TGTGCCAGCAGCTTGGTACGAGCTGGGACAGGGAGAGATACGCAGTATTTT	CASSLVRAGTGRDTQYF
TRBV28	TRBD1	many	TRBJ1-6	TGTGCCAGCAGTTTCCGGGACAGGCCCAATTCACCCCTCCACTTT	CASSFRDRPNSPLHF
TRBV6-5	TRBD2	NA	TRBJ2-5	TGTGCCAGCAGGCCTAGCGGGAGGGCCTTTATTGAGACCCAGTACTTC	CASRPSGRAFIETQYF
TRBV3-1	NA	many	TRBJ1-5	TGTGCCAGCAGCCTCCAAGTCAATCAGCCCCAGCATTTT	CASSLQVNQPQHF
TRBV2	TRBD1	few	TRBJ2-1	TGTGCCAGCAGTTTGGACAGGGGGAATGAGCAGTTCTTC	CASSLDRGNEQFF
TRBV29-1	NA	NA	TRBJ2-2	TGCAGCAGTAGGAGGCAGATTTCCACCGGGGAGCTGTTTTTT	CSSRRQISTGELFF
TRBV28	NA	few	TRBJ2-5	TGTGCCAGTCGTACCCACCCCCAAGAGACCCAGTACTTC	CASRTHPQETQYF
TRBV6-1	NA	NA	TRBJ2-2	TGTGCCAGCAGTGAAGCGCTGGGGACCGGGGAGCTGTTTTTT	CASSEALGTGELFF
TRBV19	NA	NA	TRBJ1-5	TGTGCCAGTAGTATAGATACAGGAAGGTATCAGCCCCAGCATTTT	CASSIDTGRYQPQHF
TRBV10-3	NA	few	TRBJ2-3	TGTGCCATCAGTGACACGACTAGCACAGATACGCAGTATTTT	CAISDTTSTDTQYF
TRBV7-9	NA	NA	TRBJ2-7	TGCGCCAGCAGCTTAGTGGTCGGGTCTAGCGAGGACGAGCGGTACTTC	CASSLVVGSSEDERYF
TRBV18	NA	NA	TRBJ2-7	TGTGCCAGCTCACCAGGGGCTCTGAAATCCTACGAGCAGTACTTC	CASSPGALKSYEQYF
TRBV7-8	NA	NA	TRBJ1-2	TGTGCCAGCAGCCGGGGCTCAGCGGGAGATGCCTACACCTTC	CASSRGSAGDAYTF
TRBV10-3	TRBD1	NA	TRBJ2-5	TGTGCCATCAGTGCCACTACACAGACAGGGGGCAGGGAGACCCAGTACTTC	CAISATTQTGGRETQYF
TRBV2	TRBD1	many	TRBJ1-5	TGTGCCAGCAGAGAAGACACAGGGGTGGGGGGCAATCAGCCCCAGCATTTT	CASREDTGVGGNQPQHF
TRBV7-9	TRBD2	many	TRBJ2-7	TGTGCCAGCAGCCCCCGACTAGCGGGAGGGCCTGGGCAGTACTTC	CASSPRLAGGPGQYF
TRBV25-1	NA	NA	TRBJ2-5	TGTGCCAGCAGTGAATCTGGCCTTCTAGAGACCCAGTACTTC	CASSESGLLETQYF
TRBV2	TRBD2	few	TRBJ2-2	TGTGCCACACTAGCGGGAAACACCGGGGAGCTGTTTTTT	CATLAGNTGELFF
TRBV3-1	NA	many	TRBJ1-5	TGTGCCAGCAGCCAAGGGGGCCTGAGCAATCAGCCCCAGCATTTT	CASSQGGLSNQPQHF
TRBV7-9	NA	NA	TRBJ1-1	TGTGCCAGCAGCTGGGCAGACTTCACTGAAGCTTTCTTT	CASSWADFTEAFF
TRBV7-2	NA	once	TRBJ2-7	TGTGCCAGCAGCTTAGAGGGGGGACCCGAGCAGTACTTC	CASSLEGGPEQYF
TRBV7-9	NA	many	TRBJ1-1	TGTGCCAGCAGCTTAGAACAGGGAGAAACTGAAGCTTTCTTT	CASSLEQGETEAFF
TRBV20-1	TRBD1	NA	TRBJ2-5	TGCAGTGCTACACAGGGGGCCCAAGAGACCCAGTACTTC	CSATQGAQETQYF
TRBV15	NA	NA	TRBJ1-1	TGTGCCACCAGCAGAGCATATGGGAACACTGAAGCTTTCTTT	CATSRAYGNTEAFF